The source of this TCR beta chain is a study of T cell repertoires in cytomegalovirus infection. For the study at large: Shared public TCR beta signatures pointed to both CMV infection and a matching HLA type.

This clonotype was seen many times. Its antigen remains unidentified. V lost 8 bases to trimming and J lost 6 bases; unmatched junction nucleotides: 12. The CDR3 runs 16 residues. Germline CDR1 and CDR2: SGHTA and FQGNSA. One entry per CDR3 protein, called by TCRdb with MiXCR from the reads. The data hold around 740,000 distinct CDR3 sequences, with under 40% observed a single time. Findings and caveats of the study: HLA-C-restricted TCR beta clonotypes specific for CMV led the ex vivo response. Carriers of CMV and the relevant HLA type were discriminated by public TCR beta frequency.

The TCR was taken from a human donor in good health (CMV status not recorded). Some clones in this sample may be carry-over from other donors' samples. Sequenced input: PBMCs. The J gene is TRBJ2-3, the V gene TRBV7-2, with TRBD2 identical over 12 bases. The CDR3 is CASRLAGALWADTQYF. CDR3 nucleotides: TGTGCCAGCCGACTAGCGGGGGCCCTCTGGGCGGATACGCAGTATTTT.